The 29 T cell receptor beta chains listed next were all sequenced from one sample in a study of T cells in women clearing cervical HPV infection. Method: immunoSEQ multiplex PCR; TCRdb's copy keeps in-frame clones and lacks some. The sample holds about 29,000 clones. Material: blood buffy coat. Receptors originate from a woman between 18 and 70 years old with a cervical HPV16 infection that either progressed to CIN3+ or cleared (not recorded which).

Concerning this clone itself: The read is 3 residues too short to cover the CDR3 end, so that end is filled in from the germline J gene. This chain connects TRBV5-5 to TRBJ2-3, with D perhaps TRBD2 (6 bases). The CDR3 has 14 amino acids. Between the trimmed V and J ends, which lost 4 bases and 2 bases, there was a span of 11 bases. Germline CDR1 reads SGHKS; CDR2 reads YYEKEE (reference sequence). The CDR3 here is CASSRSGTTDTQYF. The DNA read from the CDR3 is TGTGCCAGCAGCCGTAGCGGCACCACAGATACG.

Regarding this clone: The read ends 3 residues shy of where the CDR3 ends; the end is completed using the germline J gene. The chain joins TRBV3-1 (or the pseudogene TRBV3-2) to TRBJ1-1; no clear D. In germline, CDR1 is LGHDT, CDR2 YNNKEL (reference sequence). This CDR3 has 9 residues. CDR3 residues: CASSPPAFF. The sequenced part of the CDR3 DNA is TGTGCCAGCAGCCCCCCT.

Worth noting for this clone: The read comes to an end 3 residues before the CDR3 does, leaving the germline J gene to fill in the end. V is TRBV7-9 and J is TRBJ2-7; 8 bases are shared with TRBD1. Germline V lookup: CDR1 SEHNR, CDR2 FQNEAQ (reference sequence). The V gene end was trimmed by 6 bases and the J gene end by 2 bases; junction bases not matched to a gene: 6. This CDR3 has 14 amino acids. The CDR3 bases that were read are TGTGCCAGCAGGATAGGACAGGGAGCCTACGAG. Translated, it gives CASRIGQGAYE. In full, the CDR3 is CASRIGQGAYEQYF.

Partial CDR3 DNA: TGCGCCAGCAGCCAAGACCCCGGGACAGGGACCTTCAACTATGGC. Translating gives CASSQDPGTGTFNYG. The entire CDR3 protein is CASSQDPGTGTFNYGYTF. The chain carries TRBV4-1 and TRBJ1-2, with 9 bases that match TRBD1. The read is 3 residues too short to cover the CDR3 end, so that end is filled in from the germline J gene. This CDR3 comprises 18 residues. Germline trimming cut 0 bases from V and 2 bases from J; bases unmatched to any gene: 10. CDR1 and CDR2 (germline): MGHRA, YSYEKL.

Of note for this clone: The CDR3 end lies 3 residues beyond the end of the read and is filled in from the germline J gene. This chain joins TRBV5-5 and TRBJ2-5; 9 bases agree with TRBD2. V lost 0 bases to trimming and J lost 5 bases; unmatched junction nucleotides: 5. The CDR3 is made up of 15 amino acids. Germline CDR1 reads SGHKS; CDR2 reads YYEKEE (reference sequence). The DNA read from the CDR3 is TGTGCCAGCAGCTTGGGCGGGAGGGCCCAGGAGACC. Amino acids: CASSLGGRAQET. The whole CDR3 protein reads CASSLGGRAQETQYF.

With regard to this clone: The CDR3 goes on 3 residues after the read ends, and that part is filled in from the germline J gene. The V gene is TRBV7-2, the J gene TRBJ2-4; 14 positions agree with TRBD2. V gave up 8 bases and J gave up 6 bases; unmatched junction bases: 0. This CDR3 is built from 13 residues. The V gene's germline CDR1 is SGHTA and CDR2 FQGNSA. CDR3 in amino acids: CASGTSGGNIQYF. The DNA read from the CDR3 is TGTGCCAGCGGGACTAGCGGGGGAAACATT.

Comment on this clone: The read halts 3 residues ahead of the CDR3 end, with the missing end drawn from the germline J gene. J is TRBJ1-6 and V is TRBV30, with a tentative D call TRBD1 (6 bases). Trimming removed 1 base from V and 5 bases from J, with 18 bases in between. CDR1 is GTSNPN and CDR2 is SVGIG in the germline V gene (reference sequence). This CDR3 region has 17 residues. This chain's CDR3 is CAWSGSKTGRNNSPLHF. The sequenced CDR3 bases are TGTGCCTGGAGTGGAAGTAAAACAGGGAGAAATAATTCACCC.

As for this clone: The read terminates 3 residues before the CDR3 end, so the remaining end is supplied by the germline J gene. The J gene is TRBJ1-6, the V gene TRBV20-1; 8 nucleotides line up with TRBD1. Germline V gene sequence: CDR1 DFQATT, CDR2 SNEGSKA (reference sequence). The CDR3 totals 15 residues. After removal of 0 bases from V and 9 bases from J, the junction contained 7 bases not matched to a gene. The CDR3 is CSARDLQGASSPLHF. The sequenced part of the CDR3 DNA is TGCAGTGCTAGAGATTTGCAGGGGGCTAGTTCACCC.

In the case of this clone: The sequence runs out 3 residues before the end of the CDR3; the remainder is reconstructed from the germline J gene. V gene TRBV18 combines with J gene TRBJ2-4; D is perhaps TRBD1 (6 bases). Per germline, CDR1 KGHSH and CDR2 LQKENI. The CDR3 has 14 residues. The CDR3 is CASSLQTGNYGQYF. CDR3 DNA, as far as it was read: TGTGCCAGCTCACTCCAGACAGGCAACTATGGT.

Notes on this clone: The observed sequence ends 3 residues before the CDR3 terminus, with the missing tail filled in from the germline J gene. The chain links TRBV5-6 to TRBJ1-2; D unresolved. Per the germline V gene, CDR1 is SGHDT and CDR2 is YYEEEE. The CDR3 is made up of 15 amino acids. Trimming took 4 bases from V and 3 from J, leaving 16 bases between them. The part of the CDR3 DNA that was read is TGTGCCAGCAGCCCTGTAGGCGCAGGTGACTATGGC. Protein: CASSPVGAGDYG. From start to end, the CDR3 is CASSPVGAGDYGYTF.

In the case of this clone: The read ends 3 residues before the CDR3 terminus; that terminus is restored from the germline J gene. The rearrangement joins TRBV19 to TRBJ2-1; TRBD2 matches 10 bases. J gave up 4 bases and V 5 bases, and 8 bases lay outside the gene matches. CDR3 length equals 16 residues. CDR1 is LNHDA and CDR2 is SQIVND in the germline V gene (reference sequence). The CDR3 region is CASSVSGTSVYNEQFF. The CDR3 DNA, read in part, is TGTGCCAGTAGTGTCTCCGGGACTAGCGTATACAATGAG.

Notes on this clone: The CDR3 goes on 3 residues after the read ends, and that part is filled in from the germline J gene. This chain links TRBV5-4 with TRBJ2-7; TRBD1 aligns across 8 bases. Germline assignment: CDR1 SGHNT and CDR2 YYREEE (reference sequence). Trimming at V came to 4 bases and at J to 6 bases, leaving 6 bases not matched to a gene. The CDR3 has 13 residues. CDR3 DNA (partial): TGTGCCAGCAGCCCCGACAGGGGCGGCGAG. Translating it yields CASSPDRGGE. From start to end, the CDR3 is CASSPDRGGEQYF.

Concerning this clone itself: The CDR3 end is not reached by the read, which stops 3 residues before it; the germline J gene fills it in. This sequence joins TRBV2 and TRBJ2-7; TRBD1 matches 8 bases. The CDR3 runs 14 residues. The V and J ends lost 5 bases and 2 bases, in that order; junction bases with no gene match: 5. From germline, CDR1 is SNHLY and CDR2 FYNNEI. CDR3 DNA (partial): TGTGCCAGCAGTCGGACAGGGCTTGCCTACGAG. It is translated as CASSRTGLAYE. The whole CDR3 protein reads CASSRTGLAYEQYF.

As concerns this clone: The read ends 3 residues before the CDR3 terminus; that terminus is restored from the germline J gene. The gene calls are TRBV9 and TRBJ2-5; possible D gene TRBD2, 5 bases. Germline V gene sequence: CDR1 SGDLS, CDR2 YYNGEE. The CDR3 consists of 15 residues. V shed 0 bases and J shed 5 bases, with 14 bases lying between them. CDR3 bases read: TGTGCCAGCAGCGTAGAGGGCACGCCGGGGGAGACC. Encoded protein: CASSVEGTPGET. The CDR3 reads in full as CASSVEGTPGETQYF.

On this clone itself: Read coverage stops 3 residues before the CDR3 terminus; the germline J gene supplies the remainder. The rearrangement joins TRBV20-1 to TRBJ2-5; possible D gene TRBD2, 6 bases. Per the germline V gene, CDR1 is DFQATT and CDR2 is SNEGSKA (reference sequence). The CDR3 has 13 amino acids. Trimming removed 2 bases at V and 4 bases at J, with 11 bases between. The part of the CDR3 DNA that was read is TGCAGTGCTAGATGGCAGGGAGGAGAGACC. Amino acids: CSARWQGGET. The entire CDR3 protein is CSARWQGGETQYF.

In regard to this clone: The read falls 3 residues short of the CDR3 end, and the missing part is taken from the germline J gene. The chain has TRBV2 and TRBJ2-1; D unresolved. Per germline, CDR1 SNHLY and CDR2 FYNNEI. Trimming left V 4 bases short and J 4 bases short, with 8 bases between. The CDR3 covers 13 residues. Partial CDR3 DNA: TGTGCCAGCAGTGGGAACAGTTACAATGAG. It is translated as CASSGNSYNE. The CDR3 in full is CASSGNSYNEQFF. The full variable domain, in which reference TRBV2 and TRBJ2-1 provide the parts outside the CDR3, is EPEVTQTPSHQVTQMGQEVILRCVPISNHLYFYWYRQILGQKVEFLVSFYNNEISEKSEIFDDQFSVERPDGSNFTLKIRSTKLEDSAMYFCASSGNSYNEQFFGPGTRLTVL.

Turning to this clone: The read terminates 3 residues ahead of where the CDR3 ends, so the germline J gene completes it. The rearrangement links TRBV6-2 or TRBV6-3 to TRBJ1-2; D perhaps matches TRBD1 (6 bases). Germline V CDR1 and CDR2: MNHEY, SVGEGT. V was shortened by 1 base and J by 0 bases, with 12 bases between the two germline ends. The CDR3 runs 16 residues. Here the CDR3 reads CASSYLGALANYGYTF. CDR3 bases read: TGTGCCAGCAGTTACTTGGGGGCCCTTGCTAACTATGGC.

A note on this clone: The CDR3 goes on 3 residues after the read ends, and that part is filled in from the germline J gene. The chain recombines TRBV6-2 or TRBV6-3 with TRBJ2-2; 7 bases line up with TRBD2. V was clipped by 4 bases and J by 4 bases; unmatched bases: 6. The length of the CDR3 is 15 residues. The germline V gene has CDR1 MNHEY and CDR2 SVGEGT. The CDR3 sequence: CASSFSGTFTGELFF. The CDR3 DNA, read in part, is TGTGCCAGCAGTTTCAGCGGGACCTTCACCGGGGAG.

The CDR3 sequence: CASSLLVVHEQFF. CDR3 bases read: TGTGCCAGCAGCTTGTTAGTAGTCCATGAG. This chain joins TRBV13 and TRBJ2-1; no definite D call. The read terminates 3 residues before the CDR3 end, so the remaining end is supplied by the germline J gene. CDR3 length equals 13 residues. Germline loops: CDR1 PRHDT, CDR2 FYEKMQ (reference sequence). V was trimmed by 3 bases and J by 8 bases, leaving 11 bases between them.

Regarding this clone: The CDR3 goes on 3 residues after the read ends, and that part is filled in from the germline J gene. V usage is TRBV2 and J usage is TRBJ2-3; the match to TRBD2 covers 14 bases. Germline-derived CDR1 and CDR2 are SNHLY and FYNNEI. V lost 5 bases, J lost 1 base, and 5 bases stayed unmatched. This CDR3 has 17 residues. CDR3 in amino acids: CASSWTSGGRGTDTQYF. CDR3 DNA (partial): TGTGCCAGCAGTTGGACTAGCGGGGGGAGGGGCACAGATACG.

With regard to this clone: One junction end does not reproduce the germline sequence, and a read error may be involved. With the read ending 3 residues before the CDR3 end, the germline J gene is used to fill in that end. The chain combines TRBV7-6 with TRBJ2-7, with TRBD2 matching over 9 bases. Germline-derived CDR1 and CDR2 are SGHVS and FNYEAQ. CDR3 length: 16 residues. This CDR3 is CASNLAATSGSYEQYF. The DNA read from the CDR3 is TGTGCCAGCAACTTAGCGGCGACTAGCGGTTCCTACGAG. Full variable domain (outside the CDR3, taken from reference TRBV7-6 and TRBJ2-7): GAGVSQSPRYKVTKRGQDVALRCDPISGHVSLYWYRQALGQGPEFLTYFNYEAQQDKSGLPNDRFSAERPEGSISTLTIQRTEQRDSAMYRCASNLAATSGSYEQYFGPGTRLTVT.

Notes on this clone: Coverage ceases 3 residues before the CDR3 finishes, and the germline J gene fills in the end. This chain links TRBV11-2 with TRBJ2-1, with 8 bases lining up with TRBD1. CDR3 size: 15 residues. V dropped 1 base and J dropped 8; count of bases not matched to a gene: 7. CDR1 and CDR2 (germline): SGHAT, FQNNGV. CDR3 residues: CASSLGPGGLDEQFF. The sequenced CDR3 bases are TGTGCCAGCAGCTTAGGGCCAGGGGGCTTAGATGAG.

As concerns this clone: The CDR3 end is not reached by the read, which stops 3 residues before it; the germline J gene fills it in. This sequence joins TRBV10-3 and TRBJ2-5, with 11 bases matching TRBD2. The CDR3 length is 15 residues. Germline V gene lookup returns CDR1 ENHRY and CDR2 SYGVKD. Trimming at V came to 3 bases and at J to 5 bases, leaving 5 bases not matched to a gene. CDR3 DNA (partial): TGTGCCATCAGTGATCTAGCGGGAGGAAGCGAGACC. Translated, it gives CAISDLAGGSET. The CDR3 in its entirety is CAISDLAGGSETQYF.

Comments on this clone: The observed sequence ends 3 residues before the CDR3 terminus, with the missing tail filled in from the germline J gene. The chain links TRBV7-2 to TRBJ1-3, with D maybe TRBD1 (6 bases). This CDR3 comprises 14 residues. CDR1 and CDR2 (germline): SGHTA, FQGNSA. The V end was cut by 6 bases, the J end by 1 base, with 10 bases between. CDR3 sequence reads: CASSLQGSGNTIYF. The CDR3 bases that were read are TGTGCCAGCAGTCTACAGGGATCTGGAAACACC.

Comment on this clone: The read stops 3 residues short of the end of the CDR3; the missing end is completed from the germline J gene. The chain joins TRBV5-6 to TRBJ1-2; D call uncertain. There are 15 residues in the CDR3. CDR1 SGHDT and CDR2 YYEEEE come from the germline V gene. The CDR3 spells CASSLVGISRDGYTF. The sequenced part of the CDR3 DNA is TGTGCCAGCAGCTTAGTGGGCATCTCCCGCGACGGC.

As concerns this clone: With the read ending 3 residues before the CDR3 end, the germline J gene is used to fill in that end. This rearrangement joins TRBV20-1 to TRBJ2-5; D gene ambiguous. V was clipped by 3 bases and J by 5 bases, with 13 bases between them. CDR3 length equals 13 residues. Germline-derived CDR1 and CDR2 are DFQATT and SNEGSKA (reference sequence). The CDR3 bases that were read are TGCAGTGCTAGGACGCACCTACAGGAGACC. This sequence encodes CSARTHLQET. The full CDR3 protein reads CSARTHLQETQYF.

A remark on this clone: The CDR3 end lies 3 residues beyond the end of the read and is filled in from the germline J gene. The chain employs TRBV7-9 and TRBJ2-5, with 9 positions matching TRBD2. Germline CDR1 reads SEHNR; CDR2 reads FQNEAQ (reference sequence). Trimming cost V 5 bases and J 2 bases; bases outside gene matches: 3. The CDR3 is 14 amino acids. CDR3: CASSPSGGQETQYF. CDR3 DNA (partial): TGTGCCAGCAGCCCCAGCGGGGGGCAAGAGACC.

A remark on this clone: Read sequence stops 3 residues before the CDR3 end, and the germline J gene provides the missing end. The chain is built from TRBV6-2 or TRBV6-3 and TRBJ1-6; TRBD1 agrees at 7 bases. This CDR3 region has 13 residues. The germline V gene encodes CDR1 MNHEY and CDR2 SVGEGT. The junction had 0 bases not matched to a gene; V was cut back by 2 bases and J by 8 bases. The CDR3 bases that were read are TGTGCCAGCAGTTACAGGGGGCATTCACCC. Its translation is CASSYRGHSP. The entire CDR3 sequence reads CASSYRGHSPLHF.

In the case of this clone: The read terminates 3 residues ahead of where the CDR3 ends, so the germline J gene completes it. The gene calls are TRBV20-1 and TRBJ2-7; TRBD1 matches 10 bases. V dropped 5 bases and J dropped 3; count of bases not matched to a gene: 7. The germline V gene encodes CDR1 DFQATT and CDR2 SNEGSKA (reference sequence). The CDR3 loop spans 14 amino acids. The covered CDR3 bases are TGCAGTGCTGCCCTGGGACAGGGGTTCTACGAG. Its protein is CSAALGQGFYE. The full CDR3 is CSAALGQGFYEQYF.